The 32 T cell receptor beta chains below come from one sample, sequenced in a study of T-cell reconstitution after alpha-beta-depleted transplantation in children. Molecular barcoding with unique molecular identifiers was used for the TCRbeta library. TCRdb reanalysed the PCR reads using MiXCR and keeps one entry per CDR3 protein. The table has about 830,000 distinct CDR3 sequences, under 20% seen once. The specimen comprised PBMCs, mostly from graft donor cells, sampled 360 days after TCRalphabeta/CD19-depleted stem cell transplant. These receptors were collected from a male patient younger than 18 who had a stem cell transplant for acute lymphoblastic leukemia, so the T cells may come from the graft donor.

This clonotype occurred a few times. The chain is built from TRBV11-1 and TRBJ2-7, with 11 nucleotides matching TRBD2. The germline V gene encodes CDR1 SGHAT and CDR2 FQDESV (reference sequence). V shed 2 bases and J 0 bases; nucleotides not matched to a gene: 9. This CDR3 region has 18 residues. The CDR3 protein is CASSLYTSGGSSSYEQYF. For the CDR3, the DNA is TGTGCCAGCAGCTTATATACTAGCGGGGGTTCCTCCTCCTACGAGCAGTACTTC.

CDR3 in amino acids: CATSRDTPGGWQYF. Here the CDR3 DNA reads TGTGCCACCAGCAGAGATACTCCTGGAGGGTGGCAGTATTTT. V gene TRBV15 combines with J gene TRBJ2-3; D is possibly TRBD2 (6 bases). CDR1 is LNHNV and CDR2 is YYDKDF in the germline V gene (reference sequence). The length of the CDR3 is 14 residues. Trimming left V 0 bases short and J 11 bases short, with 15 bases between.

The chain uses TRBV5-1 and TRBJ2-7, with TRBD1 identical over 8 bases. This CDR3 has 15 residues. V dropped 4 bases and J dropped 2; count of bases not matched to a gene: 8. CDR1 is SGHRS and CDR2 is YFSETQ in the germline V gene. The chain's CDR3 is CASSLRTGKTYEQYF. CDR3 DNA: TGCGCCAGCAGCCTGAGGACAGGGAAAACCTACGAGCAGTACTTC.

The chain has TRBV20-1 and TRBJ2-1; D unclear. This CDR3 has 11 residues. Germline assignment: CDR1 DFQATT and CDR2 SNEGSKA (reference sequence). V was cut by 8 bases and J by 0 bases, with 5 bases left in between. The CDR3 is CSSSSYNEQFF. CDR3 sequence (DNA): TGCAGTTCCAGCTCCTACAATGAGCAGTTCTTC.

The chain carries TRBV3-1 and TRBJ2-5, with unresolved D. The length of the CDR3 is 14 residues. Germline CDR1 reads LGHDT; CDR2 reads YNNKEL (reference sequence). The ends were cut back, 6 bases at V and 0 bases at J, with 11 bases in the middle. In DNA form, the CDR3 reads TGTGCCAGCAGTCCAGGAGCATACCAAGAGACCCAGTACTTC. Encoded protein: CASSPGAYQETQYF.

This clonotype was seen a few times. The chain has TRBV19 and TRBJ2-7; TRBD2 aligns across 8 bases. CDR3 size: 14 residues. J lost 3 bases, V lost 3 bases, and 4 bases had no gene match. Germline V gene lookup returns CDR1 LNHDA and CDR2 SQIVND (reference sequence). The CDR3 coding sequence is TGTGCCAGTAGTATCTCGGGAGGGCGCTACGAGCAGTACTTC. It translates to CASSISGGRYEQYF.

This clonotype was recorded once. The genes are TRBV24-1 and TRBJ1-1; D unclear. This CDR3 spans 15 amino acids. Germline CDR1 KGHDR, CDR2 SFDVKD. In DNA form, the CDR3 reads TGTGGGGCCAGTGATTTGAGGGAGGGAAGCACTGAAGCTTTCTTT. Translating gives CGASDLREGSTEAFF.

This clonotype showed up just a few times. The genes are TRBV18 and TRBJ2-7, with D possibly matching TRBD1 (6 bases). Germline assignment: CDR1 KGHSH and CDR2 LQKENI. This CDR3 is built from 14 residues. Trimming shortened V by 3 bases and J by 6 bases, and 15 bases separated the two germline ends. CDR3 residues: CASSPHRALSEQYF. In DNA, the CDR3 is TGTGCCAGCTCACCGCACAGGGCGCTCAGCGAGCAGTACTTC.

In this sample, this clonotype turned up a few times. The gene calls are TRBV4-2 and TRBJ1-2, with no clear D. V gave up 1 base and J gave up 10 bases, with 13 bases separating them. Germline values: CDR1 LGHNA, CDR2 YNFKEQ. CDR3 length: 13 residues. CDR3 protein: CASSQAPGEDYTF. CDR3 sequence (DNA): TGTGCCAGCAGCCAAGCTCCAGGTGAGGACTACACCTTC.

This clonotype has only a few counts. The chain is built from TRBV28 and TRBJ2-5; D is tentatively TRBD1 or TRBD2 (5 bases each). The ends were cut back, 6 bases at V and 7 bases at J, with 18 bases in the middle. The CDR3 runs 14 residues. CDR1 is MDHEN, CDR2 SYDVKM, per germline. CDR3 loop: CASSRDRSRVTQYF. For the CDR3, the DNA is TGTGCCAGCAGCCGGGACCGGTCCAGGGTGACCCAGTACTTC.

The chain is built from TRBV27 and TRBJ2-5; D is perhaps TRBD1 or TRBD2 (6 bases each). Trimming cost V 6 bases and J 5 bases, with 19 bases left between them. The CDR3 extends over 15 amino acids. Germline assignment: CDR1 MNHEY and CDR2 SMNVEV (reference sequence). The CDR3 sequence: CASRFGGGLEETQYF. The CDR3 DNA sequence: TGTGCCAGCAGATTTGGAGGGGGGCTTGAGGAGACCCAGTACTTC.

This clonotype was picked up a small number of times. The chain joins TRBV27 to TRBJ1-5; no definite D call. V was pared by 2 bases and J by 0 bases, with 8 bases between. The CDR3 covers 15 residues. Germline V gives CDR1 MNHEY, CDR2 SMNVEV (reference sequence). CDR3 bases: TGTGCCAGCAGTTTAAGCAAAGATAGCAATCAGCCCCAGCATTTT. Residues: CASSLSKDSNQPQHF.

This chain joins TRBV7-9 and TRBJ2-4, with unresolved D. Germline V gives CDR1 SEHNR, CDR2 FQNEAQ (reference sequence). The V and J ends lost 1 base and 0 bases respectively, with 13 bases between them. The CDR3 contains 17 residues. CDR3 bases: TGTGCCAGCAGCTTAGAGGGCGGCAGATTAGCCAAAAACATTCAGTACTTC. Protein sequence: CASSLEGGRLAKNIQYF.

V is TRBV11-2 and J is TRBJ2-5, with 12 bases fitting TRBD2. The CDR3 totals 15 residues. Germline V gives CDR1 SGHAT, CDR2 FQNNGV. Germline trimming cut 6 bases from V and 1 base from J; bases unmatched to any gene: 3. The CDR3 sequence is CASRGLAGSQETQYF. CDR3 in DNA: TGTGCCAGCAGAGGACTAGCGGGGTCCCAAGAGACCCAGTACTTC.

V usage is TRBV6-1 and J usage is TRBJ1-5, with D unresolved. This CDR3 is 17 amino acids long. Trimming removed 5 bases at V and 0 bases at J, with 17 bases between. The germline V gene has CDR1 MNHNS and CDR2 SASEGT. CDR3 region: CASSMRTSRYSNQPQHF. In DNA form, the CDR3 reads TGTGCCAGCAGTATGAGGACCAGTCGATATAGCAATCAGCCCCAGCATTTT.

This clonotype has a handful of counts. V gene TRBV20-1 combines with J gene TRBJ1-1; unclear D gene. The CDR3 spans 11 residues. V lost 3 bases and J lost 3, with 5 bases in between. Germline assignment: CDR1 DFQATT and CDR2 SNEGSKA (reference sequence). The CDR3 protein is CSASYYTEAFF. The CDR3 DNA sequence: TGCAGTGCTAGTTATTACACTGAAGCTTTCTTT.

The rearrangement uses TRBV9 and TRBJ2-7, with 8 bases lining up with TRBD1. In germline, CDR1 is SGDLS, CDR2 YYNGEE. This CDR3 has 15 residues. V lost 0 bases, J lost 3 bases, and 5 bases stayed unmatched. The DNA of the CDR3 is TGTGCCAGCAGCGTAGCGACAGGGGAAAGCTACGAGCAGTACTTC. Its translation is CASSVATGESYEQYF.

The chain links TRBV5-1 to TRBJ2-7; D ambiguous. CDR1 SGHRS and CDR2 YFSETQ come from the germline V gene. The V and J ends lost 4 bases and 3 bases respectively, with 20 bases between them. This CDR3 has 16 amino acids. The CDR3 spells CASSLVRTGQNYEQYF. The DNA of the CDR3 is TGCGCCAGCAGCCTGGTCCGGACGGGCCAGAACTACGAGCAGTACTTC.

This clonotype has more than one count but fewer than ten. The V gene is TRBV5-1, the J gene TRBJ2-4; 13 bases match TRBD2. This CDR3 has 16 amino acids. V trimming: 5 bases; J trimming: 7 bases; junction bases outside the gene matches: 9. CDR1 SGHRS and CDR2 YFSETQ come from the germline V gene. This CDR3 is CASSWGTSGKMNIQYF. The CDR3 DNA reads TGCGCCAGCAGTTGGGGGACTAGCGGGAAAATGAACATTCAGTACTTC.

The CDR3 DNA is TGCAGCGTTGTAACGGGAGAGGGGTACGAGCAGTACTTC. Its translation: CSVVTGEGYEQYF. The V and J genes are TRBV29-1 and TRBJ2-7; possibly TRBD2 for D (6 bases). Between the trimmed V and J ends, which lost 4 bases and 4 bases, there was a span of 14 bases. There are 13 residues in the CDR3. Germline CDR1 is SQVTM and CDR2 is ANQGSEA.

J is TRBJ1-2 and V is TRBV20-1; perhaps TRBD1 as D (5 bases). The CDR3 loop spans 14 amino acids. Germline CDR1 reads DFQATT; CDR2 reads SNEGSKA (reference sequence). Trimming took 2 bases from V and 4 from J, leaving 14 bases between them. CDR3 coding DNA: TGCAGTGCTAGATCCCCGACAGCCGGCTATGGCTACACCTTC. Its protein product is CSARSPTAGYGYTF.

This clonotype appeared many times. This chain links TRBV4-1 with TRBJ2-7; tentatively, D is TRBD2 (6 bases). Trimming pared 4 bases from V and 3 bases from J, leaving 10 bases between. The germline CDR1 and CDR2 sequences are MGHRA and YSYEKL. The CDR3 totals 13 residues. CDR3 in amino acids: CASSPGGVYEQYF. Here the CDR3 DNA reads TGCGCCAGCAGCCCCGGAGGGGTCTACGAGCAGTACTTC.

This clonotype was picked up a small number of times. The rearrangement joins TRBV11-1 to TRBJ2-2; tentative D call: TRBD2 (6 bases). The germline V gene has CDR1 SGHAT and CDR2 FQDESV (reference sequence). Trimming stripped 4 bases from V and 4 bases from J, with 25 bases between. The CDR3 totals 19 residues. The CDR3 spells CASSSRTGTQMGGTGELFF. CDR3 coding DNA: TGTGCCAGCAGCTCCCGGACCGGGACCCAAATGGGGGGCACCGGGGAGCTGTTTTTT.

The chain combines TRBV2 with TRBJ1-2; tentatively, D is TRBD1 (5 bases). The V end lost 9 bases, the J end lost 0 bases, and 8 bases lay between the germline ends. CDR3 length equals 12 residues. The V gene's germline CDR1 is SNHLY and CDR2 FYNNEI. This chain's CDR3 is CARRQTNYGYTF. The CDR3 coding sequence is TGTGCCAGGAGACAGACTAACTATGGCTACACCTTC.

This sequence joins TRBV20-1 and TRBJ1-5; D ambiguous. Trimming left V 5 bases short and J 0 bases short, with 17 bases between. The CDR3 contains 16 residues. The germline gives CDR1 DFQATT, CDR2 SNEGSKA (reference sequence). Here the CDR3 reads CSAYGRQINSNQPQHF. For the CDR3, the DNA is TGCAGTGCTTATGGACGACAAATCAATAGCAATCAGCCCCAGCATTTT.

V usage is TRBV19 and J usage is TRBJ2-1; D is undetermined. Per the germline V gene, CDR1 is LNHDA and CDR2 is SQIVND (reference sequence). CDR3 size: 13 residues. Trimming removed 4 bases from V and 8 bases from J, with 12 bases in between. The CDR3 loop is CASSTHRFDEQFF. CDR3 nucleotides: TGTGCCAGTAGTACGCATCGCTTCGATGAGCAGTTCTTC.

The J gene is TRBJ2-7, the V gene TRBV19; 13 nucleotides align to TRBD2. The junction had 1 base not matched to a gene; V was cut back by 3 bases and J by 2 bases. CDR3 size: 15 residues. Germline V gene sequence: CDR1 LNHDA, CDR2 SQIVND (reference sequence). The CDR3 region has the DNA TGTGCCAGTAGTATGGGGACTAGCGGGACCTACGAGCAGTACTTC. As protein: CASSMGTSGTYEQYF.

This clonotype was counted between two and nine times. This chain uses TRBV2 with TRBJ2-5; 8 bases agree with TRBD2. After removal of 4 bases from V and 1 base from J, the junction contained 2 bases not matched to a gene. The CDR3 is 14 residues long. Germline V lookup: CDR1 SNHLY, CDR2 FYNNEI. The CDR3: CASSGTSTQETQYF. The CDR3 bases are TGTGCCAGCAGTGGGACTAGCACCCAAGAGACCCAGTACTTC.

This clonotype is a singleton in its sample. The V call is TRBV23-1, the J call TRBJ2-1; D gene unclear. TRBV23-1 is an ORF for which the function is uncertain. The CDR3 has 10 residues. V was cut by 3 bases and J by 9 bases, with 3 bases left in between. CDR3 in DNA: TGCGCCAGCAGTCATAGTGAGCAGTTCTTC. This encodes CASSHSEQFF.

J is TRBJ1-3 and V is TRBV15; D is unclear. Germline-derived CDR1 and CDR2 are LNHNV and YYDKDF (reference sequence). This CDR3 comprises 15 residues. Trimming removed 0 bases from V and 4 bases from J, with 10 bases in between. The CDR3 loop reads CATSRDTDPGNTIYF. CDR3 in DNA: TGTGCCACCAGCAGAGATACAGATCCAGGAAACACCATATATTTT.

This clonotype was counted a few times. The chain is built from TRBV27 and TRBJ2-7; unclear D gene. The V end lost 5 bases, the J end lost 4 bases, and 18 bases lay between the germline ends. Germline V gives CDR1 MNHEY, CDR2 SMNVEV (reference sequence). This CDR3 region has 15 residues. The CDR3 region is CASSPTVVRVYEQYF. The CDR3 DNA sequence: TGTGCCAGCAGTCCCACTGTGGTTCGCGTGTACGAGCAGTACTTC.

A remark on this clonotype: Mismatch with germline at one junction end may stem from a read error. This chain connects TRBV3-1 to TRBJ2-1; the match to TRBD2 covers 9 bases. This CDR3 contains 16 residues. From germline, CDR1 is LGHDT and CDR2 YNNKEL (reference sequence). The CDR3 DNA sequence: TGTGCCTGCAGCCTATTTAGCGGGGGCCCTTACAATGAGCAGTTCTTC. It specifies CACSLFSGGPYNEQFF.